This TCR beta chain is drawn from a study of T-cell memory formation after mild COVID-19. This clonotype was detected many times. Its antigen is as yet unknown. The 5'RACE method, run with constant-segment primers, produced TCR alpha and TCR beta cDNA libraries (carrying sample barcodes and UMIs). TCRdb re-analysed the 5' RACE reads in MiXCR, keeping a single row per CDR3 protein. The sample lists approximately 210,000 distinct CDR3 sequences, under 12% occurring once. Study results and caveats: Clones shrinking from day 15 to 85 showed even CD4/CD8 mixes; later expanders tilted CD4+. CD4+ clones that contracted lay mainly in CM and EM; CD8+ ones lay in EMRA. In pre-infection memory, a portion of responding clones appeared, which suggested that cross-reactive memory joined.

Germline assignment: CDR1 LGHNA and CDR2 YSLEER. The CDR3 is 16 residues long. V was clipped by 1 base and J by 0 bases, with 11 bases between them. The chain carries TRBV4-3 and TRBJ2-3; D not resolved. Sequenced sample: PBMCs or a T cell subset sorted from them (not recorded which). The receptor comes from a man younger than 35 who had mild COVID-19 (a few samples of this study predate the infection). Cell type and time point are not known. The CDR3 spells CASSQAPGPSTDTQYF. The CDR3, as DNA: TGCGCCAGCAGCCAAGCCCCAGGTCCTAGCACAGATACGCAGTATTTT.